A selection of T cell receptor beta chains follows, all from one sample in a study of T cell repertoires in cytomegalovirus infection. From the reads, TCRdb called clonotypes with MiXCR, one entry per CDR3 protein. The sample has over 150,000 distinct CDR3 sequences, 13% to 15% seen once. Sequencing was performed on PBMCs. Receptor source: a human donor in good health (CMV status not recorded). Some clones in this sample may be carry-over from other donors' samples. The CDR3 runs from the conserved cysteine through the conserved F or W. D genes are given only for firm matches. Clone size, where shown, is once, few, many, or a class for clones that have expanded.

many	TRBD2	TRBV14	TRBJ2-7	TGTGCCAGCAGCAGGGGACTAGCGGCCTACGAGCAGTACTTC	CASSRGLAAYEQYF
many	-	TRBV7-6	TRBJ2-2	TGTGCCAGCAGCTTAATTCAGGGCTTGAACACCGGGGAGCTGTTTTTT	CASSLIQGLNTGELFF
-	-	TRBV14	TRBJ1-1	TGTGCCAGCAGTACAGGGTTTTGGGCTGAAGCTTTCTTT	CASSTGFWAEAFF
-	TRBD1	TRBV28	TRBJ2-4	TGTGCCAGCAGTTTATTCAGGACAGGGAAAAACATTCAGTACTTC	CASSLFRTGKNIQYF
few	TRBD1	TRBV7-9	TRBJ2-6	TGTGCCAGCAGCTCCACAGGGGGCTATGGGGCCAACGTCCTGACTTTC	CASSSTGGYGANVLTF
many	-	TRBV5-1	TRBJ1-2	TGCGCCAGCAGCCACACGCCAGGCGGGTATGACTATGGCTACACCTTC	CASSHTPGGYDYGYTF
many	-	TRBV4-2	TRBJ1-5	TGTGCCAGCAGCCAAGACTGGGGGGCGGTGGGCAATCAGCCCCAGCATTTT	CASSQDWGAVGNQPQHF
few	-	TRBV4-3	TRBJ2-1	TGCGCCAGCAGCCTGCTAGCGTTGAGCTCCTACAATGAGCAGTTCTTC	CASSLLALSSYNEQFF
many	-	TRBV28	TRBJ1-1	TGTGCCAGCAGGGTAGGACAGCTTGAAGCTTTCTTT	CASRVGQLEAFF
few	-	TRBV7-6	TRBJ1-2	TGTGCCAGCAGCTTAGGCCGGACCCGGGAAGGCTACACCTTC	CASSLGRTREGYTF
many	-	TRBV11-1	TRBJ1-1	TGTGCCAGCAGCTTAGGGGGAATCGCGGTTGTAGATGAAGCTTTCTTT	CASSLGGIAVVDEAFF
few	-	TRBV20-1	TRBJ2-4	TGCAGTGCTAGACAATTGGACGCCCCGGGGTACTTC	CSARQLDAPGYF
-	-	TRBV20-1	TRBJ2-5	TGCAGTGCTCGCCGTACACCAGGCCAAGAGACCCAGTACTTC	CSARRTPGQETQYF
few	TRBD1	TRBV10-2	TRBJ2-7	TGCGCCAGCAGTCAGCCCGGGACAGGTCTCAACGAGCAGTACTTC	CASSQPGTGLNEQYF
-	TRBD2	TRBV20-1	TRBJ2-7	TGCAGTGCTCTCGCCCCTAGCGGGAGACTCGAGCAGTACTTC	CSALAPSGRLEQYF
many	-	TRBV5-1	TRBJ2-7	TGCGCCAGCAGCTTGGATTGGGGGTCTCTCTACGAGCAGTACTTC	CASSLDWGSLYEQYF
many	-	TRBV7-2	TRBJ1-1	TGTGCCAGCAGCTTAAGGGTTATGAACACTGAAGCTTTCTTT	CASSLRVMNTEAFF
-	-	TRBV2	TRBJ2-4	TGTGCCAGCAGTTACGCGGACATTCAGTACTTC	CASSYADIQYF
few	-	TRBV6-1	TRBJ2-1	TGTGCCAGCAGTCCCCTGAAGGGGGGCGGGTACAATGAGCAGTTCTTC	CASSPLKGGGYNEQFF
-	-	TRBV7-7	TRBJ2-5	TGTGCCAGCAGCTTAGGCGGCGGGATAGGGGAGACCCAGTACTTC	CASSLGGGIGETQYF
many	-	TRBV28	TRBJ2-1	TGTGCCAGCAGTAATAGCCGTAATGAGCAGTTCTTC	CASSNSRNEQFF
few	-	TRBV7-9	TRBJ2-7	TGTGCCAGCAGCCTGGGACCGAGCTCCTACGAGCAGTACTTC	CASSLGPSSYEQYF
many	-	TRBV29-1	TRBJ2-5	TGCAGCGTCCTCTACGACGAGTTACGGGGGACCCAGTACTTC	CSVLYDELRGTQYF
many	-	TRBV28	TRBJ1-3	TGTGCCAGCAGATCAACACAGGGCTCTGGAAACACCATATATTTT	CASRSTQGSGNTIYF
-	TRBD1	TRBV7-3	TRBJ2-1	TGTGCCAGCAGTAGGACAGGGGAGTCCTACAATGAGCAGTTCTTC	CASSRTGESYNEQFF
few	-	TRBV6-5	TRBJ2-7	TGTGCCAGCAGTTACGGTCAGACCTACGAGCAGTACTTC	CASSYGQTYEQYF
few	-	TRBV2	TRBJ1-1	TGTGCCAGCAGTGAAGCAGGCCACACTGAAGCTTTCTTT	CASSEAGHTEAFF
-	TRBD1	TRBV7-9	TRBJ1-1	TGTGCCAGCAGCTTTATTCGGACAGGACCTGAAGCTTTCTTT	CASSFIRTGPEAFF
-	TRBD1	TRBV6-2/TRBV6-3	TRBJ1-1	TGTGCCAGCAATCGGGACAGGGTCGACACTGAAGCTTTCTTT	CASNRDRVDTEAFF
many	-	TRBV7-8	TRBJ2-7	TGTGCCAGCAGCGACCCCCAAGGGGGGACGCCTAACTTC	CASSDPQGGTPNF
many	-	TRBV7-9	TRBJ2-2	TGTGCCAGCAGCTTTATTGTCACTTCGGGCAGTCATTACACCGGGGAGCTGTTTTTT	CASSFIVTSGSHYTGELFF
-	-	TRBV7-6	TRBJ2-1	TGTGCCAGCAGCTTAGCCTCCGGGACCAGAGGCTATGAGCAGTTCTTC	CASSLASGTRGYEQFF
medium-sized	-	TRBV12-3/TRBV12-4	TRBJ2-3	TGTGCCAGCAGTTTGGGGTGGGGGGGCCCAACAGATACGCAGTATTTT	CASSLGWGGPTDTQYF
-	-	TRBV6-5	TRBJ2-3	TGTGCCAGCAGTTCGTCTTTGGGGACAGATACGCAGTATTTT	CASSSSLGTDTQYF
many	-	TRBV7-2	TRBJ2-5	TGTGCCAGCGGGAAGAACCAAGAGACCCAGTACTTC	CASGKNQETQYF
many	-	TRBV7-2	TRBJ1-2	TGTGCCAGCAGCCAATGGGGGGGACACGACAGCTATGGCTACACCTTC	CASSQWGGHDSYGYTF
many	TRBD1	TRBV24-1	TRBJ2-3	TGTGCCACCAGTGATCACGGGACAGGGGAAGATACGCAGTATTTT	CATSDHGTGEDTQYF
-	-	TRBV11-2	TRBJ1-1	TGTGCCAGCAGCTTAGAGACAGTGAACACTGAAGCTTTCTTT	CASSLETVNTEAFF
many	-	TRBV19	TRBJ2-6	TGTGCCAGTATAGACCCCTCTGGGGCCAACGTCCTGACTTTC	CASIDPSGANVLTF
-	-	TRBV10-3	TRBJ1-6	TGTGCCATCAGTGAGTCGTCAGGGAGCTATAATTCACCCCTCCACTTT	CAISESSGSYNSPLHF
many	TRBD2	TRBV12-3/TRBV12-4	TRBJ2-7	TGTGCCAGCAGTCACGGACTAGGGTCGGACGAGCAGTACTTC	CASSHGLGSDEQYF
-	TRBD2	TRBV20-1	TRBJ2-5	TGCAGTGCTCCCCCTCTAGCGGGAGATTGGGAGACCCAGTACTTC	CSAPPLAGDWETQYF
-	TRBD2	TRBV6-2/TRBV6-3	TRBJ2-7	TGTGCCAGCAGCCATCAGCGGGAGAGCCTCTACGAGCAGTACTTC	CASSHQRESLYEQYF
many	-	TRBV7-2	TRBJ1-2	TGTGCCAGCAGCGCTATAACTGGCTACACCTTC	CASSAITGYTF
few	-	TRBV20-1	TRBJ2-1	TGCAGTGCTACTAGACTAGGAGGGCCAAATGAGCAGTTCTTC	CSATRLGGPNEQFF
many	TRBD1	TRBV7-2	TRBJ2-2	TGTGCCAGCAGGCCCGGGACAGGTGACACCGGGGAGCTGTTTTTT	CASRPGTGDTGELFF